This entry lists 25 T cell receptor beta chains sequenced from one sample in a study of chemoradiotherapy in HPV16-positive cancers. Profiling relied on immunoSEQ multiplex PCR, and the TCRdb table lists in-frame clones only, not all of them. The sample shows around 30,000 clones, about 87% of them seen only once. Sequencing used blood, obtained from a patient who underwent chemoradiotherapy. These receptors all stem from a human donor with HPV-associated anogenital cancer.

The rearrangement uses TRBV5-4 and TRBJ2-3; unclear D gene. V lost 0 bases and J 2 bases, leaving 7 bases between the germline ends. CDR3 length: 14 amino acids. In germline, CDR1 is SGHNT, CDR2 YYREEE (reference sequence). The CDR3, as DNA: TGTGCCAGCAGCTTGGGGCGCAACACAGATACGCAGTATTTT. Amino acids: CASSLGRNTDTQYF.

The chain combines TRBV5-1 with TRBJ1-1, with D perhaps matching TRBD1 (5 bases). V shed 0 bases and J shed 5 bases, with 14 bases lying between them. The CDR3 is 15 amino acids. CDR1 is SGHRS, CDR2 YFSETQ, per germline. CDR3 protein: CASSLGGAVFTEAFF. The CDR3 DNA follows: TGCGCCAGCAGCTTGGGAGGGGCGGTTTTTACTGAAGCTTTCTTT.

The CDR3 here is CASSLAVGVNTGELFF. CDR3 coding DNA: TGCGCCAGCAGCTTGGCGGTAGGGGTCAACACCGGGGAGCTGTTTTTT. The chain has TRBV5-1 and TRBJ2-2, with D tentatively TRBD1 (5 bases). The V and J ends lost 0 bases and 2 bases respectively, with 11 bases between them. The CDR3 length is 16 residues. Germline loops: CDR1 SGHRS, CDR2 YFSETQ.

This clone was observed a handful of times. The chain has TRBV27 and TRBJ2-3; 7 bases match TRBD2. The CDR3 has 18 residues. After removal of 4 bases from V and 2 bases from J, the junction contained 15 bases not matched to a gene. Germline V gene lookup returns CDR1 MNHEY and CDR2 SMNVEV (reference sequence). The CDR3 DNA follows: TGTGCCAGCAGTTCCGTCGTCCTTGGCGGGGGTAACACAGATACGCAGTATTTT. Its translation: CASSSVVLGGGNTDTQYF.

The chain carries TRBV9 and TRBJ1-2, with TRBD1 matching 10 bases. The germline V gene has CDR1 SGDLS and CDR2 YYNGEE. Trimming cost V 3 bases and J 4 bases; bases outside gene matches: 6. The CDR3 has 15 residues. For the CDR3, the DNA is TGTGCCAGCAGCGCACCGGACAGGGGGGGCTATGGCTACACCTTC. It codes for CASSAPDRGGYGYTF.

The rearrangement joins TRBV9 to TRBJ2-3; D is unclear. CDR1 SGDLS and CDR2 YYNGEE come from the germline V gene. The CDR3 is 15 residues long. The V end lost 3 bases, the J end lost 2 bases, and 13 bases lay between the germline ends. The CDR3 region has the DNA TGTGCCAGCAGCGCCAACACCCTAGACACAGATACGCAGTATTTT. Translating gives CASSANTLDTDTQYF. Full variable domain (remainder filled in from reference TRBV9 and TRBJ2-3): DSGVTQTPKHLITATGQRVTLRCSPRSGDLSVYWYQQSLDQGLQFLIQYYNGEERAKGNILERFSAQQFPDLHSELNLSSLELGDSALYFCASSANTLDTDTQYFGPGTRLTVL.

This clone was found a few times. CDR3 loop: CASSFPGTGHTEAFF. The CDR3 nucleotides read TGTGCCAGCAGTTTCCCCGGGACAGGGCACACTGAAGCTTTCTTT. V and J are TRBV6-5 and TRBJ1-1; 9 positions agree with TRBD1. CDR3 length: 15 residues. Germline V gene data show CDR1 as MNHEY and CDR2 as SVGAGI. V shed 4 bases, J shed 3 bases, and the junction held 6 bases outside the gene matches.

This clone was picked up a small number of times. The chain couples TRBV19 to TRBJ1-1; D not certain. The V end was cut by 6 bases, the J end by 3 bases, with 8 bases between. CDR1 and CDR2 (germline): LNHDA, SQIVND (reference sequence). CDR3 length equals 12 residues. CDR3 sequence reads: CASRGRDTEAFF. CDR3 sequence (DNA): TGTGCCAGTAGAGGGCGGGACACTGAAGCTTTCTTT.

The gene calls are TRBV7-9 and TRBJ1-4; the D gene is possibly TRBD1 (6 bases). The CDR3 has 10 amino acids. From germline, CDR1 is SEHNR and CDR2 FQNEAQ (reference sequence). V was clipped by 7 bases and J by 13 bases, with 10 bases between them. CDR3 DNA: TGTGCCAGCACCGGGGGGCCACTGTTTTTT. It codes for CASTGGPLFF.

The chain has TRBV29-1 and TRBJ1-1; no clear D gene. Germline CDR1 SQVTM, CDR2 ANQGSEA. This CDR3 comprises 13 residues. Trimming took off 4 bases at V and 4 bases at J, with 13 bases between the two ends. CDR3 DNA: TGCAGCGTTGCAACAAACGCGGGCACTGAAGCTTTCTTT. This translates into CSVATNAGTEAFF.

This clone came up once. The V and J genes are TRBV30 and TRBJ2-1; no clear D. Trimming stripped 0 bases from V and 4 bases from J, with 10 bases between. CDR3 size: 14 residues. The germline V gene has CDR1 GTSNPN and CDR2 SVGIG (reference sequence). CDR3 protein: CAWSVRSGYNEQFF. The CDR3 nucleotides are TGTGCCTGGAGTGTACGATCAGGTTACAATGAGCAGTTCTTC.

The genes are TRBV5-8 and TRBJ2-2, with D unresolved. This CDR3 has 17 residues. CDR1 SGHTS and CDR2 YDEGEE come from the germline V gene. Between the trimmed V and J ends, which lost 0 bases and 0 bases, there was a span of 12 bases. The CDR3 DNA is TGTGCCAGCAGCTTGGTCCCGGGCCTTTCGAACACCGGGGAGCTGTTTTTT. Residues: CASSLVPGLSNTGELFF.

This chain joins TRBV30 and TRBJ1-5, with 7 nucleotides matching TRBD1. Losses at the gene ends were 7 bases for V and 0 bases for J; bases not matched to a gene: 6. Germline values: CDR1 GTSNPN, CDR2 SVGIG (reference sequence). This CDR3 is built from 14 residues. This CDR3 reads CASRDSDSNQPQHF. The DNA of the CDR3 is TGTGCCTCCCGGGACAGCGATAGCAATCAGCCCCAGCATTTT.

V and J are TRBV5-1 and TRBJ2-1; 8 bases agree with TRBD1. The CDR3 runs to 15 residues. The ends lost 0 bases at V and 3 bases at J; junction bases unmatched: 2. The germline gives CDR1 SGHRS, CDR2 YFSETQ. The chain's CDR3 is CASSLGGQGYNEQFF. Written as DNA, the CDR3 is TGCGCCAGCAGCTTGGGAGGACAGGGCTACAATGAGCAGTTCTTC. The entire variable domain, with the rest obtained from reference TRBV5-1 and TRBJ2-1, is as follows: KAGVTQTPRYLIKTRGQQVTLSCSPISGHRSVSWYQQTPGQGLQFLFEYFSETQRNKGNFPGRFSGRQFSNSRSEMNVSTLELGDSALYLCASSLGGQGYNEQFFGPGTRLTVL.

The V gene is TRBV9, the J gene TRBJ2-3; D not resolved. Trimming removed 2 bases from V and 2 bases from J, with 6 bases in between. In germline, CDR1 is SGDLS, CDR2 YYNGEE. This CDR3 region has 13 residues. The CDR3 protein is CASSVYLTDTQYF. As DNA, the CDR3 is TGTGCCAGCAGCGTGTACCTCACAGATACGCAGTATTTT. The full variable domain, with the rest looked up from reference TRBV9 and TRBJ2-3, is DSGVTQTPKHLITATGQRVTLRCSPRSGDLSVYWYQQSLDQGLQFLIQYYNGEERAKGNILERFSAQQFPDLHSELNLSSLELGDSALYFCASSVYLTDTQYFGPGTRLTVL.

The chain joins TRBV4-1 to TRBJ1-2, with 11 bases lining up with TRBD1. Trimming at V came to 3 bases and at J to 6 bases, leaving 9 bases not matched to a gene. The CDR3 loop spans 16 amino acids. Germline V lookup: CDR1 MGHRA, CDR2 YSYEKL. In DNA form, the CDR3 reads TGCGCCAGCAGCCATGCCGGGACAGGGGGACGGAATGGCTACACCTTC. Protein: CASSHAGTGGRNGYTF.

The chain uses TRBV2 and TRBJ2-7; 10 bases align to TRBD1. The CDR3 runs to 13 residues. V was pared by 8 bases and J by 2 bases, with 3 bases of the junction left unmatched. Germline CDR1 and CDR2: SNHLY and FYNNEI. The CDR3 sequence is CASSGQGPYEQYF. In DNA, the CDR3 is TGTGCCAGCTCGGGACAGGGGCCCTACGAGCAGTACTTC. Full variable domain (remainder filled in from reference TRBV2 and TRBJ2-7): EPEVTQTPSHQVTQMGQEVILRCVPISNHLYFYWYRQILGQKVEFLVSFYNNEISEKSEIFDDQFSVERPDGSNFTLKIRSTKLEDSAMYFCASSGQGPYEQYFGPGTRLTVT.

The chain joins TRBV2 to TRBJ2-7; D is perhaps TRBD1 (5 bases). Germline CDR1 is SNHLY and CDR2 is FYNNEI. The CDR3 has 14 residues. V was pared by 5 bases and J by 1 base, with 12 bases between. The CDR3 protein is CASSRVRVSYEQYF. DNA of the CDR3: TGTGCCAGCAGTCGTGTCAGGGTTTCCTACGAGCAGTACTTC.

To note about this clone: One end of the junction fails to match germline, which may point to a read error. The genes are TRBV15 and TRBJ2-7; 8 nucleotides match TRBD1. CDR1 is LNHNV and CDR2 is YYDKDF in the germline V gene (reference sequence). The CDR3 contains 15 residues. In DNA form, the CDR3 reads TGTGCCACCAGCAGAGAGGACAGGGTCTCCCACGAGCAGTACTTC. It translates to CATSREDRVSHEQYF.

The gene calls are TRBV19 and TRBJ2-2; TRBD2 matches at 11 bases. Trimming at V came to 4 bases and at J to 5 bases, leaving 3 bases not matched to a gene. The V gene's germline CDR1 is LNHDA and CDR2 SQIVND (reference sequence). This CDR3 has 15 residues. CDR3 bases: TGTGCCAGTAGTAATGTAGCGGGAGGGACCGGGGAGCTGTTTTTT. It translates to CASSNVAGGTGELFF.

This clone appeared a single time. The rearrangement links TRBV14 to TRBJ2-1; D is ambiguous. Trimming pared 4 bases from V and 6 bases from J, leaving 13 bases between. Germline values: CDR1 SGHDN, CDR2 FVKESK. This CDR3 comprises 14 residues. The CDR3 DNA sequence: TGTGCCAGCAGCCCCTTGGGTTTTCTCAATGAGCAGTTCTTC. It is translated as CASSPLGFLNEQFF.

CDR3 protein: CASVGRSYEQYF. CDR3 nucleotide sequence: TGTGCCAGCGTCGGGAGAAGCTACGAGCAGTACTTC. The chain couples TRBV7-9 to TRBJ2-7; a possible D gene is TRBD2 (6 bases). V was pared by 8 bases and J by 3 bases, with 11 bases between. This CDR3 has 12 amino acids. CDR1 is SEHNR and CDR2 is FQNEAQ in the germline V gene (reference sequence).

The chain links TRBV7-9 to TRBJ1-2; a weak D match, TRBD1 (6 bases). V dropped 5 bases and J dropped 4 bases, with 14 bases sitting between them. CDR1 is SEHNR, CDR2 FQNEAQ, per germline (reference sequence). CDR3 length equals 14 residues. The CDR3 protein is CASSNGQTIYGYTF. The CDR3 nucleotides are TGTGCCAGCAGCAACGGACAGACAATCTATGGCTACACCTTC.

This clone came up a few times. The chain combines TRBV29-1 with TRBJ1-2; the D is unclear. V was trimmed by 1 base and J by 7 bases, leaving 7 bases between them. The CDR3 has 11 amino acids. CDR1 is SQVTM and CDR2 is ANQGSEA in the germline V gene. The CDR3 here is CSVEAGFGYTF. The CDR3 DNA sequence: TGCAGCGTTGAAGCTGGGTTTGGCTACACCTTC.

The rearrangement joins TRBV29-1 to TRBJ1-1; perhaps TRBD1 as D (6 bases). CDR3 length: 15 residues. Trimming cost V 4 bases and J 4 bases, with 19 bases left between them. CDR1 and CDR2 (germline): SQVTM, ANQGSEA. The CDR3 sequence is CSVAGSGGPTTEAFF. CDR3 bases: TGCAGCGTTGCGGGGTCCGGGGGGCCGACCACTGAAGCTTTCTTT.